The present T cell receptor (beta chain) was sequenced within a study of T cells after somatic rescue of genetic block. Repertoires were generated with immunoSEQ multiplex PCR, while TCRdb's copy carries only in-frame clones and drops some. Here the sample spans approximately 58,000 clones, approximately 96% being singletons. Per germline, CDR1 SGHRS and CDR2 YFSETQ. Trimming took off 0 bases at V and 5 bases at J, with 10 bases between the two ends. This CDR3 has 14 residues. V usage is TRBV5-1 and J usage is TRBJ2-3; a weak D match, TRBD2 (5 bases). Sequenced material: peripheral blood mononuclear cells (PBMCs). The clonotype originates from a child younger than two. The CDR3 region has the DNA TGCGCCAGCAGCTTGGCTGCCGGGGTAGATACGCAGTATTTT. Its protein is CASSLAAGVDTQYF.